A single sample gave rise to the 14 T cell receptor beta chains below, sequenced in a study of shared clonotypes between healthy human individuals (dated by TCRdb to 2018 to 2021). Receptor libraries were prepared by the immunoSEQ multiplex PCR assay. In its TCRdb copy, this immuneACCESS table keeps in-frame sequences only and misses some clones. Where compared with another copy, unresolved V genes explain less than half of these, and the others have no known cause. Present in this sample are 550,000 to 850,000 clones, around 72% of which were seen just once. Of the sample, approximately 1.7% is held by the ten largest clones. Specimen: memory CD4+ T cells sorted from blood. In light of the paper, this sample's cell subset or site label describes: CD45RA-negative fraction. These receptors originate from a woman aged 25 to 39 in good health.

This chain connects TRBV4-1 to TRBJ2-7; 7 positions match TRBD2. J lost 0 bases, V lost 5 bases, and 10 bases had no gene match. In germline, CDR1 is MGHRA, CDR2 YSYEKL. The CDR3 length is 16 residues. The CDR3 here is CASSSRLADVSYEQYF. CDR3 coding DNA: TGCGCCAGCAGCTCGCGGCTAGCGGATGTCTCCTACGAGCAGTACTTC.

This rearrangement joins TRBV5-1 to TRBJ2-1; 8 bases map to TRBD2. The CDR3 spans 17 residues. After removal of 0 bases from V and 2 bases from J, the junction contained 7 bases not matched to a gene. In germline, CDR1 is SGHRS, CDR2 YFSETQ. The CDR3 region has the DNA TGCGCCAGCAGCTTGGTGTTAGCGGGACCAACCTACAATGAGCAGTTCTTC. It translates to CASSLVLAGPTYNEQFF. The full variable domain, its missing parts supplied by reference TRBV5-1 and TRBJ2-1, is KAGVTQTPRYLIKTRGQQVTLSCSPISGHRSVSWYQQTPGQGLQFLFEYFSETQRNKGNFPGRFSGRQFSNSRSEMNVSTLELGDSALYLCASSLVLAGPTYNEQFFGPGTRLTVL.

The rearrangement links TRBV7-2 to TRBJ1-5; the D is unclear. V was shortened by 2 bases and J by 4 bases, with 6 bases between the two germline ends. This CDR3 region has 13 residues. The germline V gene has CDR1 SGHTA and CDR2 FQGNSA. Here the CDR3 DNA reads TGTGCCAGCAGCTTATCCCGAAATCAGCCCCAGCATTTT. Its protein product is CASSLSRNQPQHF.

The chain uses TRBV5-1 and TRBJ2-5; weak D call: TRBD2 (5 bases). Looked up from germline, CDR1 is SGHRS and CDR2 is YFSETQ. The V end was cut by 0 bases, the J end by 5 bases, with 11 bases between. The CDR3 is made up of 14 amino acids. The CDR3 region has the DNA TGCGCCAGCAGCTTGGCTCCTAGCAGGGAGACCCAGTACTTC. Translating it yields CASSLAPSRETQYF.

The chain is built from TRBV2 and TRBJ1-1; tentative D call: TRBD1 (5 bases). The V end was cut by 5 bases, the J end by 1 base, with 11 bases between. CDR1 and CDR2 from the germline V gene are SNHLY and FYNNEI. The CDR3 runs 14 residues. DNA for the CDR3: TGTGCCAGCAGTTGGAGCAGGGAGAACACTGAAGCTTTCTTT. Protein: CASSWSRENTEAFF.

The chain recombines TRBV5-8 with TRBJ1-5; D is unclear. V lost 2 bases and J lost 5, with 5 bases in between. In germline, CDR1 is SGHTS, CDR2 YDEGEE. The CDR3 covers 12 residues. Here the CDR3 reads CASSFLHQPQHF. CDR3 nucleotides: TGTGCCAGCAGCTTCCTGCATCAGCCCCAGCATTTT.

As regards this clone: This sequence may be a read error, since a much larger clone differs from it by one base. The rearrangement joins TRBV6-5 to TRBJ2-7, with TRBD2 matching 13 bases. This CDR3 contains 15 residues. Trimming removed 6 bases from V and 0 bases from J; junction bases left unmatched: 2. Germline V gene sequence: CDR1 MNHEY, CDR2 SVGAGI. The CDR3 protein is CASRRTSGSSYEQYF. The CDR3 nucleotides are TGTGCCAGCAGGCGGACTAGCGGGAGCTCCTACGAGCAGTACTTC.

The chain links TRBV5-8 to TRBJ1-5; possible D gene TRBD1, 5 bases. CDR3 size: 15 residues. The V gene's germline CDR1 is SGHTS and CDR2 YDEGEE. The V end lost 6 bases, the J end lost 4 bases, and 17 bases lay between the germline ends. DNA for the CDR3: TGTGCCAGCACCCTATCGGGGACGGTAAATCAGCCCCAGCATTTT. Its translation is CASTLSGTVNQPQHF. Using reference TRBV5-8 and TRBJ1-5 for the parts outside the CDR3, the full variable domain is EAGVTQSPTHLIKTRGQQATLRCSPISGHTSVYWYQQALGLGLQFLLWYDEGEERNRGNFPPRFSGRQFPNYSSELNVNALELEDSALYLCASTLSGTVNQPQHFGDGTRLSIL.

The rearrangement links TRBV11-3 to TRBJ2-7, with D unclear. There are 11 residues in the CDR3. The V gene lost 5 bases and the J gene lost 7 bases, with 9 bases spanning the gap. Looked up from germline, CDR1 is SGHNT and CDR2 is YENEEA. CDR3 residues: CASSLVREQYF. In DNA form, the CDR3 reads TGTGCCAGCAGCCTGGTGCGGGAGCAGTACTTC.

This clone occurred once. Other DNA sequences in this sample translate to the same CDR3. The V call is TRBV7-2, the J call TRBJ2-7, with 7 nucleotides matching TRBD2. Losses at the gene ends were 6 bases for V and 2 bases for J; bases not matched to a gene: 7. Germline-derived CDR1 and CDR2 are SGHTA and FQGNSA. The CDR3 sequence is 14 residues long. The CDR3 DNA is TGTGCCAGCAGTCTCCAGCGGGATACCTACGAGCAGTACTTC. Its translation is CASSLQRDTYEQYF. The full variable domain, in which reference TRBV7-2 and TRBJ2-7 provide the parts outside the CDR3, is GAGVSQSPSNKVTEKGKDVELRCDPISGHTALYWYRQSLGQGLEFLIYFQGNSAPDKSGLPSDRFSAERTGGSVSTLTIQRTQQEDSAVYLCASSLQRDTYEQYFGPGTRLTVT.

The sample holds one count of this clone. The chain employs TRBV30 and TRBJ1-2; no definite D call. Trimming removed 2 bases at V and 7 bases at J, with 17 bases between. The CDR3 sequence is 14 residues long. Germline loops: CDR1 GTSNPN, CDR2 SVGIG (reference sequence). The CDR3 sequence: CAWSLRMRTSGYTF. CDR3 DNA sequence: TGTGCCTGGAGTTTGAGGATGAGGACTAGTGGCTACACCTTC. The whole variable domain, filled in from reference TRBV30 and TRBJ1-2, reads SQTIHQWPATLVQPVGSPLSLECTVEGTSNPNLYWYRQAAGRGLQLLFYSVGIGQISSEVPQNLSASRPQDRQFILSSKKLLLSDSGFYLCAWSLRMRTSGYTFGSGTRLTVV.

J is TRBJ1-4 and V is TRBV5-1, with TRBD1 identical over 7 bases. This CDR3 comprises 14 residues. Looked up from germline, CDR1 is SGHRS and CDR2 is YFSETQ. The V and J ends lost 5 bases and 5 bases, in that order; junction bases with no gene match: 6. The CDR3 region is CASRLAGGNEKLFF. DNA of the CDR3: TGCGCCAGCAGACTCGCAGGGGGGAATGAAAAACTGTTTTTT.

This clone has only a few counts. The chain links TRBV19 to TRBJ1-1, with TRBD1 as a possible D gene (5 bases). Between the trimmed V and J ends, which lost 8 bases and 7 bases, there was a span of 17 bases. Germline assignment: CDR1 LNHDA and CDR2 SQIVND (reference sequence). This CDR3 is built from 13 residues. CDR3 in amino acids: CASQIVGGNEAFF. Here the CDR3 DNA reads TGTGCCAGTCAAATCGTGGGGGGGAATGAAGCTTTCTTT. The full variable domain, rest sourced from reference TRBV19 and TRBJ1-1, is DGGITQSPKYLFRKEGQNVTLSCEQNLNHDAMYWYRQDPGQGLRLIYYSQIVNDFQKGDIAEGYSVSREKKESFPLTVTSAQKNPTAFYLCASQIVGGNEAFFGQGTRLTVV.

In this sample, this clone turned up a few times. Here the CDR3 reads CASSFWRTSGNEQFF. DNA of the CDR3: TGTGCCAGCAGTTTTTGGAGGACTAGTGGCAATGAGCAGTTCTTC. This rearrangement joins TRBV27 to TRBJ2-1, with TRBD2 matching 7 bases. V shed 3 bases and J 6 bases; nucleotides not matched to a gene: 8. Looked up from germline, CDR1 is MNHEY and CDR2 is SMNVEV (reference sequence). The CDR3 covers 15 residues.